Each of the 21 T cell receptor beta chains below was sequenced from the same sample in a study of blood T cell repertoires in COVID-19. TCRdb keeps only in-frame clones here, not all; method: immunoSEQ multiplex PCR. This sample has more than 85,000 clones, with over 65% found just once. Sequencing was carried out using peripheral blood. The receptors shown here come from a woman of 80 years or more with acute or convalescent COVID-19.

The chain recombines TRBV10-2 with TRBJ1-1, with 8 bases fitting TRBD1. This CDR3 comprises 16 residues. The trim removed 2 bases at V and 4 bases at J, leaving 9 bases unmatched. Per the germline V gene, CDR1 is WSHSY and CDR2 is SAAADI. The DNA of the CDR3 is TGCGCCAGCAGTGAGGTAGGACAGGGAGCGATCACTGAAGCTTTCTTT. Translation gives CASSEVGQGAITEAFF.

This clone was recorded once. V and J are TRBV3-1 (or the pseudogene TRBV3-2) and TRBJ2-7; tentatively, D is TRBD2 (5 bases). This CDR3 region has 15 residues. V lost 2 bases and J 3 bases, leaving 14 bases between the germline ends. Germline V lookup: CDR1 LGHDT, CDR2 YNNKEL (reference sequence). The DNA of the CDR3 is TGTGCCAGCAGCCAATCTCCTGAGGGTTTCTACGAGCAGTACTTC. It encodes CASSQSPEGFYEQYF.

The rearrangement joins TRBV30 to TRBJ2-5, with 11 bases identical to TRBD2. The CDR3 length is 13 residues. Germline CDR1 is GTSNPN and CDR2 is SVGIG (reference sequence). The trim removed 0 bases at V and 7 bases at J, leaving 1 base unmatched. The CDR3 DNA is TGTGCCTGGAGTGTTGGGACTAGCGGGACCCAGTACTTC. This sequence encodes CAWSVGTSGTQYF.

This clone has only a few counts. CDR3 sequence reads: CAWSISGVSQPQHF. CDR3 nucleotides: TGTGCCTGGAGTATTTCGGGGGTAAGTCAGCCCCAGCATTTT. The J gene is TRBJ1-5, the V gene TRBV30; D may be TRBD1 (5 bases). V lost 2 bases and J lost 6, with 14 bases in between. CDR1 is GTSNPN, CDR2 SVGIG, per germline (reference sequence). CDR3 length: 14 residues.

V gene TRBV11-2 combines with J gene TRBJ1-5, with 7 bases identical to TRBD1. Per the germline V gene, CDR1 is SGHAT and CDR2 is FQNNGV. With 5 bases clipped from V and 3 bases from J, the junction kept 4 bases outside the gene matches. CDR3 length: 14 residues. The CDR3 region has the DNA TGTGCCAGCAGCCAGACAGGGTACAATCAGCCCCAGCATTTT. Its translation: CASSQTGYNQPQHF.

This rearrangement joins TRBV19 to TRBJ1-5; 7 bases are shared with TRBD1. Germline V gene lookup returns CDR1 LNHDA and CDR2 SQIVND (reference sequence). CDR3 length equals 12 residues. Unmatched junction bases numbered 3, after V lost 9 bases and J lost 4 bases. CDR3 loop: CASDRVNQPQHF. As DNA, the CDR3 is TGTGCCAGCGACAGGGTAAATCAGCCCCAGCATTTT.

J is TRBJ1-2 and V is TRBV6-2 or TRBV6-3, with D unresolved. The germline V gene encodes CDR1 MNHEY and CDR2 SVGEGT. Trimming removed 4 bases from V and 8 bases from J, with 23 bases in between. The CDR3 spans 16 residues. In DNA, the CDR3 is TGTGCCAGCAGTTTTAGCGGGGTTGAAGGTGCGGGCGGCTACACCTTC. Translated: CASSFSGVEGAGGYTF.

The chain recombines TRBV2 with TRBJ1-2; no definite D call. Per the germline V gene, CDR1 is SNHLY and CDR2 is FYNNEI. V was shortened by 7 bases and J by 7 bases, with 16 bases between the two germline ends. The CDR3 covers 13 residues. The CDR3, as DNA: TGTGCCAGCAACGTACGAGTTGAGGGTGGCTACACCTTC. The encoded protein is CASNVRVEGGYTF.

This clone was recorded only once. The chain recombines TRBV5-1 with TRBJ2-7, with TRBD1 as a possible D gene (6 bases). The CDR3 is 13 amino acids. Germline loops: CDR1 SGHRS, CDR2 YFSETQ. V was pared by 1 base and J by 6 bases, with 11 bases between. The CDR3 region has the DNA TGCGCCAGCAGCTTGATACAGGGAGTCGAGCAGTACTTC. It codes for CASSLIQGVEQYF.

The chain employs TRBV19 and TRBJ2-3, with D hard to call. The ends were cut back, 5 bases at V and 7 bases at J, with 7 bases in the middle. The CDR3 totals 11 residues. Per the germline V gene, CDR1 is LNHDA and CDR2 is SQIVND (reference sequence). CDR3 region: CASSSGNTQYF. The CDR3 region has the DNA TGTGCCAGTAGTTCAGGCAATACGCAGTATTTT.

The rearrangement links TRBV4-3 to TRBJ1-2; the D is unclear. Germline-derived CDR1 and CDR2 are LGHNA and YSLEER. The V end was cut by 4 bases, the J end by 6 bases, with 12 bases between. There are 13 residues in the CDR3. The CDR3 region is CASSLSGSNGYTF. The CDR3 DNA is TGCGCCAGCAGCCTATCAGGAAGTAATGGCTACACCTTC.

This clone was observed a few times. The rearrangement joins TRBV19 to TRBJ2-6; the D gene is possibly TRBD1 (8 bases). The CDR3 is made up of 17 amino acids. The germline V gene has CDR1 LNHDA and CDR2 SQIVND (reference sequence). V lost 5 bases and J lost 0, with 14 bases in between. The CDR3 DNA reads as TGTGCCAGTAGTTTTACAGGGGGGGCCTCTGGGGCCAACGTCCTGACTTTC. Translation: CASSFTGGASGANVLTF.

The chain combines TRBV7-3 with TRBJ1-2, with D possibly matching TRBD1 (6 bases). This CDR3 is 14 amino acids long. V lost 2 bases and J lost 6, with 13 bases in between. Germline values: CDR1 SGHTA, CDR2 FQGTGA. The CDR3: CASSLGQSVDGYTF. The CDR3 DNA follows: TGTGCCAGCAGCTTAGGACAGAGTGTGGATGGCTACACCTTC. Filled out from reference TRBV7-3 and TRBJ1-2, the complete variable domain reads GAGVSQTPSNKVTEKGKYVELRCDPISGHTALYWYRQSLGQGPEFLIYFQGTGAADDSGLPNDRFFAVRPEGSVSTLKIQRTERGDSAVYLCASSLGQSVDGYTFGSGTRLTVV.

This clone was seen more than once but under ten times. This chain joins TRBV18 and TRBJ1-5; no clear D gene. The germline CDR1 and CDR2 sequences are KGHSH and LQKENI. V was clipped by 5 bases and J by 3 bases, with 14 bases between them. CDR3 size: 15 residues. The CDR3 protein is CASSVESAFNQPQHF. CDR3 in DNA: TGTGCCAGCTCAGTAGAATCTGCGTTCAATCAGCCCCAGCATTTT.

The chain employs TRBV4-2 and TRBJ2-1, with a possible D match to TRBD1 (6 bases). The length of the CDR3 is 16 residues. CDR1 is LGHNA and CDR2 is YNFKEQ in the germline V gene. V was shortened by 1 base and J by 0 bases, with 10 bases between the two germline ends. The CDR3 region is CASSQVADSSYNEQFF. The CDR3 bases are TGTGCCAGCAGCCAAGTCGCGGACAGCTCCTACAATGAGCAGTTCTTC.

The rearrangement joins TRBV9 to TRBJ1-5, with TRBD1 matching 12 bases. The junction had 5 bases not matched to a gene; V was cut back by 4 bases and J by 6 bases. The CDR3 extends over 15 amino acids. Germline V gene data show CDR1 as SGDLS and CDR2 as YYNGEE. The CDR3 nucleotides read TGTGCCAGCAGCCCTGGGACAGGGGGCTTTCAGCCCCAGCATTTT. It is translated as CASSPGTGGFQPQHF.

The chain employs TRBV5-1 and TRBJ1-2, with TRBD1 identical over 12 bases. The V gene's germline CDR1 is SGHRS and CDR2 YFSETQ. V dropped 3 bases and J dropped 2; count of bases not matched to a gene: 2. The CDR3 length is 15 residues. In DNA form, the CDR3 reads TGCGCCAGCAGCTCCGGGACAGGGGGCAACTATGGCTACACCTTC. This translates into CASSSGTGGNYGYTF.

This chain uses TRBV28 with TRBJ1-5; 8 nucleotides align to TRBD1. This CDR3 has 14 residues. V gave up 5 bases and J gave up 1 base; unmatched junction bases: 1. Germline loops: CDR1 MDHEN, CDR2 SYDVKM. CDR3 nucleotides: TGTGCCAGCAGTGCAGGGGGCAGCAATCAGCCCCAGCATTTT. It yields the protein CASSAGGSNQPQHF.

This clone was seen just once. The J gene is TRBJ1-6, the V gene TRBV3-1 (or the pseudogene TRBV3-2); D ambiguous. The V and J ends lost 1 base and 9 bases respectively, with 10 bases between them. The CDR3 has 14 residues. Germline values: CDR1 LGHDT, CDR2 YNNKEL (reference sequence). The DNA for the CDR3 is TGTGCCAGCAGCCAAGCCGGGAGTGGTTCACCCCTCCACTTT. Translated, it gives CASSQAGSGSPLHF.

V and J are TRBV9 and TRBJ2-7; perhaps TRBD1 as D (6 bases). V dropped 4 bases and J dropped 2 bases, with 16 bases sitting between them. The CDR3 has 15 residues. The germline gives CDR1 SGDLS, CDR2 YYNGEE. The CDR3 sequence: CASSTSSDRTYEQYF. The CDR3 nucleotides read TGTGCCAGCAGCACCTCATCGGACAGAACCTACGAGCAGTACTTC.

The chain uses TRBV15 and TRBJ2-1, with 9 bases matching TRBD1. Germline V gene lookup returns CDR1 LNHNV and CDR2 YYDKDF (reference sequence). This CDR3 has 14 residues. The junction had 6 bases not matched to a gene; V was cut back by 3 bases and J by 9 bases. CDR3 protein: CATSRDRGPGEQFF. CDR3 coding DNA: TGTGCCACCAGCAGGGACAGGGGACCCGGTGAGCAGTTCTTC. Full variable domain (missing parts from reference TRBV15 and TRBJ2-1): DAMVIQNPRYQVTQFGKPVTLSCSQTLNHNVMYWYQQKSSQAPKLLFHYYDKDFNNEADTPDNFQSRRPNTSFCFLDIRSPGLGDTAMYLCATSRDRGPGEQFFGPGTRLTVL.